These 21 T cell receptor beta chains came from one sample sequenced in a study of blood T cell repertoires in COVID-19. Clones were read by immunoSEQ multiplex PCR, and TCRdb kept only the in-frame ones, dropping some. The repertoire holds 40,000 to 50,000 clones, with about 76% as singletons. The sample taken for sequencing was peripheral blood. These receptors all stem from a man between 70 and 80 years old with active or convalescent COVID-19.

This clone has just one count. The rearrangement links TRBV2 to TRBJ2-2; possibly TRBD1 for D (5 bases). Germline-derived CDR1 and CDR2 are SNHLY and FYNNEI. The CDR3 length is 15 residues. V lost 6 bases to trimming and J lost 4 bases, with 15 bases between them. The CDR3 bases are TGTGCCAGCAGCCAAATCTCAGGGTTCACCGGGGAGCTGTTTTTT. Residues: CASSQISGFTGELFF.

CDR3 sequence reads: CASARGEGDTQYF. The CDR3 coding sequence is TGTGCCTCCGCCCGGGGAGAGGGAGATACGCAGTATTTT. The V call is TRBV10-3, the J call TRBJ2-3, with D possibly being TRBD2 (5 bases). There are 13 residues in the CDR3. Germline loops: CDR1 ENHRY, CDR2 SYGVKD. The V gene lost 11 bases and the J gene lost 5 bases, with 17 bases spanning the gap.

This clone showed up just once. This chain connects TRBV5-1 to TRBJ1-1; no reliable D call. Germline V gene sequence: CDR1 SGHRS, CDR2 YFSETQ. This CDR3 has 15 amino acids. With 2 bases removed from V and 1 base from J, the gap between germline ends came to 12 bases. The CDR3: CASSFQGGGNTEAFF. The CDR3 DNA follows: TGCGCCAGCAGCTTCCAAGGCGGCGGGAACACTGAAGCTTTCTTT.

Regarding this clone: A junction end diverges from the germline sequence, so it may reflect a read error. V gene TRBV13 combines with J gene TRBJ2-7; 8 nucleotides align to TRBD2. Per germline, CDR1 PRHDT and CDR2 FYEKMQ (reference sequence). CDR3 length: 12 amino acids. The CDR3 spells CASSLGRAGVLF. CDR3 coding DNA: TGTGCCAGCAGCTTAGGCCGAGCGGGGGTGTTATTC.

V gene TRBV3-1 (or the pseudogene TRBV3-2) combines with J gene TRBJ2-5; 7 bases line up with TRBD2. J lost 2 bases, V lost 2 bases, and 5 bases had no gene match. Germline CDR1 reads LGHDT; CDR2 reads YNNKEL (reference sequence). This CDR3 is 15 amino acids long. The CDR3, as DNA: TGTGCCAGCAGCCAACGAAGCGGGGATCAAGAGACCCAGTACTTC. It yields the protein CASSQRSGDQETQYF.

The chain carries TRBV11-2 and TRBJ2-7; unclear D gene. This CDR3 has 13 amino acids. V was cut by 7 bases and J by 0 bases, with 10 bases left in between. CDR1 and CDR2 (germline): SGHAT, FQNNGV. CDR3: CASIHTNSYEQYF. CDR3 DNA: TGTGCCAGCATCCACACAAACTCCTACGAGCAGTACTTC.

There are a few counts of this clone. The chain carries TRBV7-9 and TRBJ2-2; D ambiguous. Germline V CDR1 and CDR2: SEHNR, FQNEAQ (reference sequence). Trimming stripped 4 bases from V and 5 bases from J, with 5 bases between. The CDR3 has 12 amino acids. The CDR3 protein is CASSSVTGELFF. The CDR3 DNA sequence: TGTGCCAGCAGCTCAGTTACCGGGGAGCTGTTTTTT. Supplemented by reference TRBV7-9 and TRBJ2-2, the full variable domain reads DTGVSQNPRHKITKRGQNVTFRCDPISEHNRLYWYRQTLGQGPEFLTYFQNEAQLEKSRLLSDRFSAERPKGSFSTLEIQRTEQGDSAMYLCASSSVTGELFFGEGSRLTVL.

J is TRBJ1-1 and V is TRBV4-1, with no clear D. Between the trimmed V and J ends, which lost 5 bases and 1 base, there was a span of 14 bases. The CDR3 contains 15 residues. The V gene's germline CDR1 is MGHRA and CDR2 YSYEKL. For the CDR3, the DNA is TGCGCCAGCAGCTTAGAGGGAGCCCGGAACACTGAAGCTTTCTTT. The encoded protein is CASSLEGARNTEAFF.

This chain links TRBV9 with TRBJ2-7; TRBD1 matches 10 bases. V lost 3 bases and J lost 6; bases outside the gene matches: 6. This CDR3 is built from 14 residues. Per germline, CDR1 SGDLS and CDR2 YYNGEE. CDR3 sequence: CASSADRGEFEQYF. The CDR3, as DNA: TGTGCCAGCAGCGCGGACAGGGGGGAATTCGAGCAGTACTTC.

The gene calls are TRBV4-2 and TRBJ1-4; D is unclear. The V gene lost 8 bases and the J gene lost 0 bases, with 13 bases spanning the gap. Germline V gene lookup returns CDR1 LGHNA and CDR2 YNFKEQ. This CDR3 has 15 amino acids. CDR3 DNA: TGTGCCAGCTCCTTAGAGAGGGCAACTAATGAAAAACTGTTTTTT. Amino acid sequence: CASSLERATNEKLFF.

Written as DNA, the CDR3 is TGTGCCAGCAAATTAGGGGCAGATACGCAGTATTTT. This gives the protein CASKLGADTQYF. V usage is TRBV12-3 or TRBV12-4 and J usage is TRBJ2-3, with D possibly being TRBD1 (5 bases). The CDR3 covers 12 residues. Trimming took 7 bases from V and 4 from J, leaving 9 bases between them.

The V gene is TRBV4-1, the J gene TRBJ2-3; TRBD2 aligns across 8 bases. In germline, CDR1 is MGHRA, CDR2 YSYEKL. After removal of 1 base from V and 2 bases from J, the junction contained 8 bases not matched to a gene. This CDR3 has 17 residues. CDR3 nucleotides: TGCGCCAGCAGCCAAGCGCTTCGGCGGGGGGACACAGATACGCAGTATTTT. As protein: CASSQALRRGDTDTQYF.

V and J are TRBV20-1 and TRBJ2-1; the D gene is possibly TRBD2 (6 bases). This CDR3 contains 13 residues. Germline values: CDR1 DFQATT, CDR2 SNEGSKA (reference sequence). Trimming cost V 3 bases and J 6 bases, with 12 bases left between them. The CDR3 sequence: CSASRGSLNEQFF. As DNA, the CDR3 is TGCAGTGCTAGTCGGGGGTCGCTCAATGAGCAGTTCTTC.

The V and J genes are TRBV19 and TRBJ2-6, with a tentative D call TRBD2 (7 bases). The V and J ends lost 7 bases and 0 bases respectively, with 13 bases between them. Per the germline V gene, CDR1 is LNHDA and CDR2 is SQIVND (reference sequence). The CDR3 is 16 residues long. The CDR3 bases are TGTGCCAGTACTCGGGGGGCCCGCTCTGGGGCCAACGTCCTGACTTTC. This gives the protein CASTRGARSGANVLTF.

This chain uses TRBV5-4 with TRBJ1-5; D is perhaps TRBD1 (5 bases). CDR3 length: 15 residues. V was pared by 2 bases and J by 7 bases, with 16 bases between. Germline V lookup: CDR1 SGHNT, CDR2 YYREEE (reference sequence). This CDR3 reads CASSLGPTVQQPQHF. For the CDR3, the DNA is TGTGCCAGCAGCTTAGGGCCGACAGTTCAACAGCCCCAGCATTTT.

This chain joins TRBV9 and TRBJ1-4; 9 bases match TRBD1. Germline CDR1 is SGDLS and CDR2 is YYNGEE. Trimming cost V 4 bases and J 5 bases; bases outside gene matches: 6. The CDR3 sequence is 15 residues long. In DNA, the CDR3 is TGTGCCAGCAGCACTAGGGACAGGGTAAATGAAAAACTGTTTTTT. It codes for CASSTRDRVNEKLFF. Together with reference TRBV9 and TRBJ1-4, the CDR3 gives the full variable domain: DSGVTQTPKHLITATGQRVTLRCSPRSGDLSVYWYQQSLDQGLQFLIQYYNGEERAKGNILERFSAQQFPDLHSELNLSSLELGDSALYFCASSTRDRVNEKLFFGSGTQLSVL.

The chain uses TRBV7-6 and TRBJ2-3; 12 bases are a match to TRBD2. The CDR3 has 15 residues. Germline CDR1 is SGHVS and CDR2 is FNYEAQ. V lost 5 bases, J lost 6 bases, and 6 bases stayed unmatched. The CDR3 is CASSPSGGAGDTQYF. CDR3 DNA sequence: TGTGCCAGCAGCCCTAGCGGGGGGGCTGGTGATACGCAGTATTTT.

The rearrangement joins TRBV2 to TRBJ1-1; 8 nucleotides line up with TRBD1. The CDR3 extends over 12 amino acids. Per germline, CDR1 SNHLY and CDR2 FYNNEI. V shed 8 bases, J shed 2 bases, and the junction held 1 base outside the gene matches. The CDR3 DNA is TGTGCCAGCGGACAGGGAAACACTGAAGCTTTCTTT. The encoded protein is CASGQGNTEAFF.

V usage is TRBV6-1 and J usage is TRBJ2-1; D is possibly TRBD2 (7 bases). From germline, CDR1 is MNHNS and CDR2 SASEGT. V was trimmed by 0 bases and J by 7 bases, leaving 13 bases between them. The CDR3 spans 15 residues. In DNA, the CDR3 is TGTGCCAGCAGTGAAGCTGGGGGGGCGGGGAATGAGCAGTTCTTC. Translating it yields CASSEAGGAGNEQFF.

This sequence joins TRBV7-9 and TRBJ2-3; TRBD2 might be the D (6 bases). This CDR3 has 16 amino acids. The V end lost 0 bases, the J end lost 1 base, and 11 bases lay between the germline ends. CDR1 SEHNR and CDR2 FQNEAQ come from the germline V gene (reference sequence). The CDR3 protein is CASSLAIGGGTDTQYF. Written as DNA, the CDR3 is TGTGCCAGCAGCTTAGCTATCGGGGGTGGCACAGATACGCAGTATTTT. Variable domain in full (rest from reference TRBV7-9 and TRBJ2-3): DTGVSQNPRHKITKRGQNVTFRCDPISEHNRLYWYRQTLGQGPEFLTYFQNEAQLEKSRLLSDRFSAERPKGSFSTLEIQRTEQGDSAMYLCASSLAIGGGTDTQYFGPGTRLTVL.

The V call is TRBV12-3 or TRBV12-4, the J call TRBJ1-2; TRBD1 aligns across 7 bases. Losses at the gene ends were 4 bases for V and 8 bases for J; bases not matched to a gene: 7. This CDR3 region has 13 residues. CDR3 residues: CASSSGQVAGYTF. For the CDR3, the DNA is TGTGCCAGCAGTTCCGGACAGGTTGCCGGCTACACCTTC.